This T cell receptor beta chain originates from a study of PD-1 blockade in mismatch repair-deficient tumors. Measured with immunoSEQ multiplex PCR; TCRdb has only the in-frame clones, and not every one. This table has around 52,000 clones, roughly 80% appearing once. Germline lookup yields CDR1 LNHDA and CDR2 SQIVND (reference sequence). Trimming cost V 4 bases and J 2 bases, with 12 bases left between them. The CDR3 has 14 residues. All patients were mismatch repair deficient, assessed by either PCR or immunohistochemistry. The chain links TRBV19 to TRBJ2-7; D is perhaps TRBD2 (6 bases). The source is an adult with mismatch repair-deficient cancer. Sequenced here: peripheral blood, sampled less than 21 weeks after starting pembrolizumab. The CDR3 protein is CASSTGTSAYEQYF. DNA of the CDR3: TGTGCCAGTAGTACCGGGACTTCGGCCTACGAGCAGTACTTC.